The present TCR beta chain was sequenced within a study of regulatory T cells in long-lasting Graves disease. Study-wide results and caveats: In persistent patients, shared public clonotypes (under 3,000) outnumbered those in new patients (about 1,000).

The time point is: newly diagnosed GD, antithyroid drugs for less than 3 months. PBMC-extracted RNA yielded the TCR library. Graves' disease was diagnosed by American Thyroid Association guidelines. EDTA tubes received around 9 milliliters of collected peripheral blood. Germline loops: CDR1 SEHNR, CDR2 FQNEAQ (reference sequence). The CDR3 sequence is 15 residues long. Trimming at V came to 5 bases and at J to 3 bases, leaving 6 bases not matched to a gene. This clonotype has just a few counts. The target antigen is unknown. Through Arm-PCR of CDR3 regions and iRepertoire HTBI primers, TCR beta libraries were built. TCRdb passed the multiplex PCR reads through MiXCR, listing each CDR3 protein once. Of hundreds of thousands of distinct CDR3 sequences listed, about 15% are singletons. These data also featured in a second study, about T cells in Graves' hyperthyroidism and ophthalmopathy. Per that study: First-round RT-PCR with HTBI primers amplified the TCR CDR3 region.

This clonotype originated in a woman aged 25 to 39 with Graves disease. The chain has TRBV7-9 and TRBJ2-7, with 11 bases that match TRBD1. Specimen: peripheral blood mononuclear cells (PBMCs), collected at new diagnosis, from a patient treated with antithyroid drugs. The CDR3 nucleotides read TGTGCCAGCAGCCCCGGACAGGGGGCCAACTACGAGCAGTACTTC. It specifies CASSPGQGANYEQYF.